Listed below are T cell receptor beta chains from one sample, sequenced in a study of OX40 agonist ivuxolimab in advanced cancers. Assay used: immunoSEQ multiplex PCR; TCRdb lists only in-frame clones, some missing. The top ten hold almost 1.5% of the sample, which has more than 90,000 clones, just under 85% seen once. Material: CD4+ or CD8+ T cells sorted from blood, obtained in a trial of the OX40 agonist ivuxolimab. The receptor set was obtained from an adult with an advanced solid tumor such as melanoma, head and neck, liver or kidney cancer. Both conserved end residues are part of each CDR3. Fields, in order: D gene, J gene, clone size, V gene, CDR3 protein, CDR3 DNA. D genes are given only for firm matches. Expanded clones are given a class, and other clones once, few, many or no size at all.

TRBD2,TRBJ2-2,NA,TRBV7-6,CASSFGVAGHTGELFF,TGTGCCAGCAGCTTCGGGGTAGCGGGACACACCGGGGAGCTGTTTTTT
TRBD1,TRBJ1-3,NA,TRBV9,CASSPVQGASGNTIYF,TGTGCCAGCAGCCCCGTCCAGGGGGCGTCTGGAAACACCATATATTTT
NA,TRBJ2-7,NA,TRBV21-1,CASSKPRGGSGSSHEQYF,TGTGCCAGCAGCAAACCGCGGGGGGGGAGCGGGAGTTCCCACGAGCAGTACTTC
TRBD1,TRBJ1-1,NA,TRBV5-1,CASSLGRGLDTEAFF,TGCGCCAGCAGCTTGGGGAGGGGGCTTGACACTGAAGCTTTCTTT
NA,TRBJ1-5,few,TRBV30,CAWSGGLNQPQHF,TGTGCCTGGAGTGGGGGGCTGAATCAGCCCCAGCATTTT
NA,TRBJ2-3,NA,TRBV5-4,CASSLEGNTDTQYF,TGTGCCAGCAGCTTGGAAGGGAACACAGATACGCAGTATTTT
NA,TRBJ2-1,NA,TRBV4-3,CASSQEDRSSYNEQFF,TGCGCCAGCAGCCAAGAAGACAGGAGCTCCTACAATGAGCAGTTCTTC
TRBD1,TRBJ1-5,NA,TRBV2,CASSVGDRDQPQHF,TGTGCCAGCAGTGTAGGGGACAGGGATCAGCCCCAGCATTTT
NA,TRBJ2-6,few,TRBV4-3,CASSQDIRRTTGANVLTF,TGCGCCAGCAGCCAAGATATCCGGAGAACTACTGGGGCCAACGTCCTGACTTTC
NA,TRBJ1-5,once,TRBV5-8,CASSLASTTGLNQPQHF,TGTGCCAGCAGCTTGGCCAGTACAACAGGGTTGAATCAGCCCCAGCATTTT
NA,TRBJ2-1,NA,TRBV28,CASRGDPPAMNEQFF,TGTGCCAGCAGAGGGGACCCGCCAGCCATGAATGAGCAGTTCTTC
TRBD1,TRBJ2-5,NA,TRBV28,CASTPARDRGAQYF,TGTGCCAGCACCCCCGCCCGGGACAGGGGGGCCCAGTACTTC
NA,TRBJ2-1,NA,TRBV28,CASSFWGEGHRNEQFF,TGTGCCAGCAGTTTTTGGGGGGAGGGACACCGCAATGAGCAGTTCTTC
NA,TRBJ2-1,few,TRBV7-2,CASSPVGEQFF,TGTGCCAGCAGCCCGGTTGGAGAGCAGTTCTTC
TRBD2,TRBJ2-4,NA,TRBV5-4,CASSGTSGSANIQYF,TGTGCCAGCAGCGGGACTAGCGGGAGTGCAAACATTCAGTACTTC
NA,TRBJ1-3,NA,TRBV19,CASSTGLTPSGNTIYF,TGTGCCAGTAGTACCGGATTAACTCCGAGTGGAAACACCATATATTTT
TRBD1,TRBJ2-1,NA,TRBV19,CASSRWTGDDEQFF,TGTGCCAGTAGCCGATGGACAGGAGACGATGAGCAGTTCTTC
TRBD2,TRBJ2-5,few,TRBV2,CASMGAGRETQYF,TGTGCCAGCATGGGAGCGGGAAGGGAGACCCAGTACTTC
NA,TRBJ1-2,NA,TRBV9,CASSVGTEGRSGYTF,TGTGCCAGCAGCGTAGGTACAGAAGGTCGGTCGGGCTACACCTTC
NA,TRBJ2-3,NA,TRBV5-1,CASSLVTSFLTDTQYF,TGCGCCAGCAGCTTGGTGACCTCCTTCCTCACAGATACGCAGTATTTT
TRBD2,TRBJ2-1,NA,TRBV7-3,CASSLAGGPNEQFF,TGTGCCAGCAGCTTAGCGGGAGGGCCCAATGAGCAGTTCTTC
TRBD2,TRBJ2-1,NA,TRBV5-6,CASSPSGGSSYNEQFF,TGTGCCAGCAGCCCTAGCGGGGGGAGCTCCTACAATGAGCAGTTCTTC
TRBD2,TRBJ2-7,NA,TRBV28,CASSLRISGNYEQYF,TGTGCCAGCAGTTTACGGATTAGCGGGAACTACGAGCAGTACTTC
TRBD2,TRBJ2-1,NA,TRBV7-9,CASSFSGRGNEQFF,TGTGCCAGCAGCTTTAGCGGGAGAGGCAATGAGCAGTTCTTC
NA,TRBJ2-7,NA,TRBV18,CASSPEPTSTYEQYF,TGTGCCAGCTCACCCGAACCGACTAGTACTTACGAGCAGTACTTC
TRBD1,TRBJ2-6,NA,TRBV5-4,CASSYPGQGGPGANVLTF,TGTGCCAGCAGCTATCCGGGACAGGGTGGCCCTGGGGCCAACGTCCTGACTTTC
TRBD1,TRBJ2-5,few,TRBV7-2,CASSLGGQGLETQYF,TGTGCCAGCAGCTTAGGTGGACAGGGATTAGAGACCCAGTACTTC
NA,TRBJ1-1,NA,TRBV7-6,CASSLDEARNTEAFF,TGTGCCAGCAGCTTAGATGAGGCACGAAACACTGAAGCTTTCTTT